These 10 T cell receptor beta chains share one sample of origin, sequenced in a study of lymphopenia after photon versus proton radiotherapy. Libraries were prepared by immunoSEQ multiplex PCR; TCRdb keeps only in-frame clonotypes and omits some of them. The data contain tens of thousands of clones, 84% of them singletons. This specimen was peripheral blood, taken from a patient treated with proton-based radiotherapy. Receptors originate from a man aged 55 to 70 with pancreatic cancer.

V and J are TRBV28 and TRBJ1-2, with D possibly TRBD1 on 6 matching bases. From germline, CDR1 is MDHEN and CDR2 SYDVKM. Between the trimmed V and J ends, which lost 1 base and 8 bases, there was a span of 20 bases. This CDR3 comprises 16 residues. The DNA of the CDR3 is TGTGCCAGCAGTTTATCAGGGACCAGGGGCAAGGAGGGCTACACCTTC. This encodes CASSLSGTRGKEGYTF.

The rearrangement joins TRBV28 to TRBJ2-7, with 9 bases that match TRBD1. From germline, CDR1 is MDHEN and CDR2 SYDVKM. The CDR3 spans 17 residues. The ends lost 4 bases at V and 6 bases at J; junction bases unmatched: 16. The CDR3 DNA follows: TGTGCCAGCAGTTCCCCCGGCGTCGGACAGGGGTTGGGCGAGCAGTACTTC. Encoded protein: CASSSPGVGQGLGEQYF.

The DNA for the CDR3 is TGTGCCAGCAGCTCTAGGGCCTACGGGACTTCGGGTACGCAGTATTTT. As protein: CASSSRAYGTSGTQYF. The chain has TRBV7-2 and TRBJ2-3; weak D call: TRBD2 (6 bases). V lost 4 bases, J lost 8 bases, and 22 bases lay in between. CDR1 is SGHTA, CDR2 FQGNSA, per germline. CDR3 size: 16 residues.

The chain carries TRBV30 and TRBJ2-3; TRBD2 might be the D (5 bases). The germline V and J ends were trimmed by 0 bases and 5 bases, with 9 bases remaining between them. The CDR3 has 13 amino acids. CDR1 is GTSNPN, CDR2 SVGIG, per germline (reference sequence). The DNA of the CDR3 is TGTGCCTGGAGTGTAGTACTAGGAGATACGCAGTATTTT. Amino acids: CAWSVVLGDTQYF.

The V gene is TRBV6-5, the J gene TRBJ1-1; TRBD1 matches 9 bases. V shed 5 bases, J shed 0 bases, and the junction held 4 bases outside the gene matches. CDR3 length: 15 residues. Germline V CDR1 and CDR2: MNHEY, SVGAGI. In DNA, the CDR3 is TGTGCCAGCAGTCCGAGACAGGGGGTGAACACTGAAGCTTTCTTT. Amino acid sequence: CASSPRQGVNTEAFF.

This rearrangement joins TRBV30 to TRBJ2-7; D remains ambiguous. The CDR3 runs 13 residues. Germline values: CDR1 GTSNPN, CDR2 SVGIG (reference sequence). Between the trimmed V and J ends, which lost 1 base and 0 bases, there was a span of 7 bases. The CDR3 is CAWSAADSYEQYF. DNA for the CDR3: TGTGCCTGGAGTGCGGCAGACTCCTACGAGCAGTACTTC.

This chain connects TRBV6-6 to TRBJ2-7, with 13 bases fitting TRBD2. Germline CDR1 is MNHNY and CDR2 is SVGAGI (reference sequence). This CDR3 has 15 residues. The junction had 12 bases not matched to a gene; V was cut back by 7 bases and J by 9 bases. The DNA for the CDR3 is TGTGCCAGCATTGACTCAGGACTAGCGGGAGTCCGGCAGTACTTC. Protein: CASIDSGLAGVRQYF.

The chain uses TRBV7-2 and TRBJ2-7; 12 positions match TRBD2. CDR3 length: 14 residues. V was pared by 5 bases and J by 4 bases, with 3 bases of the junction left unmatched. Germline lookup yields CDR1 SGHTA and CDR2 FQGNSA. CDR3 sequence reads: CASSAGLAGYEQYF. In DNA form, the CDR3 reads TGTGCCAGCAGCGCTGGACTAGCGGGGTACGAGCAGTACTTC.

The chain couples TRBV6-5 to TRBJ2-7, with TRBD1 matching over 8 bases. This CDR3 contains 15 residues. Germline V gene sequence: CDR1 MNHEY, CDR2 SVGAGI. Trimming at V came to 6 bases and at J to 6 bases, leaving 13 bases not matched to a gene. The CDR3 DNA reads TGTGCCAGCAGCGTGAGTGGCAGGGGGCGAAGCGAGCAGTACTTC. Its translation: CASSVSGRGRSEQYF.

The CDR3 protein is CASSPGGGSSRNTGELFF. The CDR3 region has the DNA TGTGCCAGCAGCCCCGGGGGCGGGAGTTCGAGAAACACCGGGGAGCTGTTTTTT. The chain joins TRBV7-8 to TRBJ2-2; D is possibly TRBD2 (7 bases). Between the trimmed V and J ends, which lost 5 bases and 2 bases, there was a span of 21 bases. Germline V gene sequence: CDR1 SGHVS, CDR2 FQNEAQ. The CDR3 has 18 residues.